This is a list of T cell receptor beta chains from one sample in a study of blood T cells in healthy people across ages. MiXCR, run by TCRdb on the 5' RACE reads, gives a single entry per CDR3 protein. This repertoire shows about a million distinct CDR3 sequences, roughly 51% found once; its top ten account for about 20%. The sample taken for sequencing was blood. Receptors were obtained from a woman in her fifties or sixties in good health. CDR3s include the opening cysteine and the closing phenylalanine or tryptophan. Fields, in order: clone size, V gene, D gene, J gene, CDR3 protein, CDR3 DNA. The D gene is left open where the match is weak. Only part of the rows carry a size: once, few, many, or a class if the clone is expanded.

clone_size: few; v_call: TRBV29-1; d_call: NA; j_call: TRBJ2-7; cdr3_aa: CSVKKWVSEYSYEQYF; cdr3_nt: TGCAGCGTTAAAAAGTGGGTGAGTGAGTACTCCTACGAGCAGTACTTC
clone_size: NA; v_call: TRBV20-1; d_call: TRBD1; j_call: TRBJ2-7; cdr3_aa: CSAPQSGQGYEQYF; cdr3_nt: TGCAGTGCCCCGCAATCGGGACAGGGCTACGAGCAGTACTTC
clone_size: few; v_call: TRBV29-1; d_call: TRBD1; j_call: TRBJ2-5; cdr3_aa: CSVGGRGPPYQETQYF; cdr3_nt: TGCAGCGTTGGAGGTAGGGGGCCCCCGTACCAAGAGACCCAGTACTTC
clone_size: NA; v_call: TRBV9; d_call: TRBD1; j_call: TRBJ1-1; cdr3_aa: CASSVEQGGEAFF; cdr3_nt: TGTGCCAGCAGCGTAGAACAGGGGGGAGAAGCTTTCTTT
clone_size: few; v_call: TRBV20-1; d_call: NA; j_call: TRBJ2-5; cdr3_aa: CSAPRQGETQYF; cdr3_nt: TGCAGTGCTCCTAGGCAAGGAGAGACCCAGTACTTC
clone_size: few; v_call: TRBV20-1; d_call: TRBD1; j_call: TRBJ2-1; cdr3_aa: CSAPRQGAISYNEQFF; cdr3_nt: TGCAGTGCCCCAAGGCAGGGGGCGATCTCCTACAATGAGCAGTTCTTC
clone_size: many; v_call: TRBV7-2; d_call: NA; j_call: TRBJ1-6; cdr3_aa: CASSLGAADNSPLHF; cdr3_nt: TGTGCCAGCAGCTTAGGGGCGGCCGATAATTCACCCCTCCACTTT
clone_size: NA; v_call: TRBV28; d_call: NA; j_call: TRBJ2-5; cdr3_aa: CASSFVIITSSEETQYF; cdr3_nt: TGTGCCAGCAGTTTTGTCATTATTACTAGTTCTGAAGAGACCCAGTACTTC
clone_size: NA; v_call: TRBV27; d_call: NA; j_call: TRBJ2-7; cdr3_aa: CASSYRASEQYF; cdr3_nt: TGTGCCAGCAGTTACCGAGCGAGTGAGCAGTACTTC
clone_size: NA; v_call: TRBV5-1; d_call: TRBD1; j_call: TRBJ2-5; cdr3_aa: CASSLSRGPQETQYF; cdr3_nt: TGCGCCAGCAGCTTGTCCAGGGGGCCCCAAGAGACCCAGTACTTC
clone_size: few; v_call: TRBV6-2/TRBV6-3; d_call: NA; j_call: TRBJ2-7; cdr3_aa: CASTWRGYSYEQYF; cdr3_nt: TGTGCCAGCACTTGGAGAGGGTATTCCTACGAGCAGTACTTC
clone_size: few; v_call: TRBV5-6; d_call: NA; j_call: TRBJ1-1; cdr3_aa: CASRRDVATEAFF; cdr3_nt: TGTGCCAGCAGACGGGACGTCGCGACTGAAGCTTTCTTT
clone_size: few; v_call: TRBV3-1; d_call: NA; j_call: TRBJ2-5; cdr3_aa: CASSHGDRTQYF; cdr3_nt: TGTGCCAGCAGCCACGGAGACCGGACCCAGTACTTC
clone_size: few; v_call: TRBV20-1; d_call: NA; j_call: TRBJ2-1; cdr3_aa: CSAREIRHSYNEQFF; cdr3_nt: TGCAGTGCTAGAGAAATTCGGCACTCCTACAATGAGCAGTTCTTC
clone_size: NA; v_call: TRBV5-6; d_call: NA; j_call: TRBJ2-2; cdr3_aa: CASSYRTSITGELFF; cdr3_nt: TGTGCCAGCAGCTATAGAACTAGTATTACCGGGGAGCTGTTTTTT
clone_size: NA; v_call: TRBV7-2; d_call: NA; j_call: TRBJ1-4; cdr3_aa: CASSLARLQAEKLFF; cdr3_nt: TGTGCCAGCAGCTTAGCGAGGCTACAGGCAGAAAAACTGTTTTTT
clone_size: few; v_call: TRBV28; d_call: TRBD1; j_call: TRBJ2-7; cdr3_aa: CASSPWTGLSYEQYF; cdr3_nt: TGTGCCAGCAGTCCTTGGACAGGCCTCTCCTACGAGCAGTACTTC
clone_size: once; v_call: TRBV20-1; d_call: NA; j_call: TRBJ2-7; cdr3_aa: CSAIHQTSGLRGPYEQYF; cdr3_nt: TGCAGTGCCATCCACCAAACGAGCGGGTTGCGAGGCCCCTACGAGCAGTACTTC
clone_size: few; v_call: TRBV12-3/TRBV12-4; d_call: TRBD2; j_call: TRBJ2-1; cdr3_aa: CASSPGTSGHISSYNEQFF; cdr3_nt: TGTGCCAGCAGTCCCGGGACTAGCGGTCATATAAGCTCCTACAATGAGCAGTTCTTC
clone_size: few; v_call: TRBV7-9; d_call: NA; j_call: TRBJ2-3; cdr3_aa: CASSLQGTTNTDTQYF; cdr3_nt: TGTGCCAGCAGCTTACAGGGGACGACCAATACAGATACGCAGTATTTT
clone_size: NA; v_call: TRBV15; d_call: TRBD2; j_call: TRBJ2-7; cdr3_aa: CATSRDFTSGSTYEQYF; cdr3_nt: TGTGCCACCAGCAGAGACTTTACTAGCGGGAGTACCTACGAGCAGTACTTC
clone_size: NA; v_call: TRBV4-1; d_call: NA; j_call: TRBJ2-1; cdr3_aa: CASSHPGTIRDEQFF; cdr3_nt: TGCGCCAGCAGCCACCCTGGGACCATCCGCGATGAGCAGTTCTTC
clone_size: many; v_call: TRBV7-2; d_call: NA; j_call: TRBJ2-3; cdr3_aa: CASSPGGSTDTQYF; cdr3_nt: TGTGCCAGCAGCCCAGGGGGGAGCACAGATACGCAGTATTTT
clone_size: NA; v_call: TRBV18; d_call: NA; j_call: TRBJ1-1; cdr3_aa: CASSPDAIWQGAEAFF; cdr3_nt: TGTGCCAGCTCACCAGATGCTATATGGCAGGGCGCTGAAGCTTTCTTT